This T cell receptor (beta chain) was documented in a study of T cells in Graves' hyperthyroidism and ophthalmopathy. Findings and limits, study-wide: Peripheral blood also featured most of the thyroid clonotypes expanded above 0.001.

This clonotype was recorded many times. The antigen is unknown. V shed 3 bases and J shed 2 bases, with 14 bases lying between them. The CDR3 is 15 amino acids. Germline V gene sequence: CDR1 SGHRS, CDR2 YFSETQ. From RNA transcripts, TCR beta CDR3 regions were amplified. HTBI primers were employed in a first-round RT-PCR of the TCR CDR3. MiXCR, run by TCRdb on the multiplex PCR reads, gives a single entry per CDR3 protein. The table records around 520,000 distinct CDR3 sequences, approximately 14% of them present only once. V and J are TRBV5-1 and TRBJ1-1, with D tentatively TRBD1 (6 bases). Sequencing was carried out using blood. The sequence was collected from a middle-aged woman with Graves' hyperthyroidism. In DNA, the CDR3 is TGCGCCAGCAGCTCTTACGGGACATCCAACACTGAAGCTTTCTTT. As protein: CASSSYGTSNTEAFF.